The rows below give T cell receptor beta chains drawn from one sample of a study of blood T cell repertoires in COVID-19. Profiling relied on immunoSEQ multiplex PCR, and the TCRdb table lists in-frame clones only, not all of them. Here the sample spans approximately 190,000 clones, roughly 80% being singletons. The sequencing sample was made of peripheral blood. All receptors derive from a young woman with acute or convalescent COVID-19. Each CDR3 is given with its conserved first and last residue. A D gene is named only where the DNA matches it firmly. Size is stated for part of the rows, as once, few or many counts, or as a class when the clone is expanded.

j_call	cdr3_length	d_call	clone_size	v_call	cdr3_aa	cdr3_nt
TRBJ1-3	16	NA	few	TRBV11-2	CASSLVGQGNGNTIYF	TGTGCCAGCAGCTTAGTGGGGCAGGGTAACGGAAACACCATATATTTT
TRBJ2-5	15	NA	NA	TRBV19	CASSVSVGVQETQYF	TGTGCCAGTAGTGTTAGCGTTGGTGTACAAGAGACCCAGTACTTC
TRBJ1-2	13	NA	NA	TRBV6-5	CASSGTAGGGYTF	TGTGCCAGCAGCGGGACTGCCGGGGGTGGCTACACCTTC
TRBJ1-2	13	TRBD1	NA	TRBV6-5	CASRLDRVNGYTF	TGTGCCAGCAGATTAGACAGGGTGAATGGCTACACCTTC
TRBJ1-1	13	NA	NA	TRBV7-3	CASSLQWGSEAFF	TGTGCCAGCAGCCTCCAGTGGGGCTCTGAAGCTTTCTTT
TRBJ1-5	15	NA	NA	TRBV6-1	CASSEAGGTHQPQHF	TGTGCCAGCAGTGAAGCTGGCGGGACTCATCAGCCCCAGCATTTT
TRBJ2-5	15	TRBD2	NA	TRBV7-2	CASSLAVAGGETQYF	TGTGCCAGCAGCTTAGCGGTAGCGGGAGGAGAGACCCAGTACTTC
TRBJ1-6	14	NA	NA	TRBV5-1	CASSPGGQDSPLHF	TGCGCCAGCAGCCCAGGAGGGCAGGATTCACCCCTCCACTTT
TRBJ2-7	14	NA	NA	TRBV7-2	CASSLNWQAYEQYF	TGTGCCAGCAGCTTAAACTGGCAGGCCTACGAGCAGTACTTC
TRBJ1-1	14	NA	once	TRBV25-1	CASSGGLTNTEAFF	TGTGCCAGCAGTGGGGGACTCACGAACACTGAAGCTTTCTTT
TRBJ1-2	14	TRBD1	NA	TRBV20-1	CSASNRGLNYGYTF	TGCAGTGCTAGTAACAGGGGACTTAACTATGGCTACACCTTC
TRBJ1-1	14	TRBD1	once	TRBV7-9	CASSQGQGNTEAFF	TGTGCCAGCAGCCAGGGACAGGGGAACACTGAAGCTTTCTTT
TRBJ2-1	13	NA	NA	TRBV5-1	CASSQTGHNEQFF	TGCGCCAGCAGCCAAACAGGGCACAATGAGCAGTTCTTC
TRBJ2-3	17	TRBD2	NA	TRBV13	CASSLRTSGEGTDTQYF	TGTGCCAGCAGCTTACGGACTAGCGGCGAGGGGACAGATACGCAGTATTTT
TRBJ2-5	14	NA	NA	TRBV5-6	CASSHPSVSETQYF	TGTGCCAGCAGCCACCCTAGCGTTTCAGAGACCCAGTACTTC
TRBJ2-3	14	NA	once	TRBV7-2	CASSLDRATDTQYF	TGTGCCAGCAGCTTAGACAGGGCCACAGATACGCAGTATTTT
TRBJ2-3	14	NA	NA	TRBV27	CASRVEAGTDTQYF	TGTGCCAGCCGGGTGGAGGCGGGAACAGATACGCAGTATTTT
TRBJ1-1	11	NA	NA	TRBV15	CATSRVWTIFF	TGTGCCACCAGCAGAGTCTGGACAATTTTCTTT
TRBJ2-7	15	NA	NA	TRBV11-2	CASSPQWGQFYEQYF	TGTGCCAGCAGTCCCCAATGGGGACAATTCTACGAGCAGTACTTC
TRBJ2-1	15	NA	NA	TRBV27	CASSSVGRGLDEQFF	TGTGCCAGCAGTTCGGTGGGGCGGGGCCTCGATGAGCAGTTCTTC
TRBJ2-3	15	TRBD2	NA	TRBV6-5	CASSYTSGGPDTQYF	TGTGCCAGCAGTTACACTAGCGGGGGTCCAGATACGCAGTATTTT
TRBJ2-1	16	NA	NA	TRBV2	CASSEARGGLYNEQFF	TGTGCCAGCAGTGAAGCACGCGGGGGCTTATACAATGAGCAGTTCTTC
TRBJ2-5	14	TRBD1	NA	TRBV28	CASREPGQRETQYF	TGTGCCAGCAGGGAACCGGGACAGCGAGAGACCCAGTACTTC
TRBJ2-5	13	NA	NA	TRBV9	CASSVGARETQYF	TGTGCCAGCAGCGTAGGAGCGAGGGAGACCCAGTACTTC
TRBJ1-4	14	NA	NA	TRBV11-1	CASRPGSQGEKLFF	TGTGCCAGCAGGCCCGGGTCCCAGGGTGAAAAACTGTTTTTT